These 18 T cell receptor beta chains were all obtained from the same sample, sequenced in a study of shared clonotypes between healthy human individuals. Sequencing was performed with immunoSEQ multiplex PCR; in TCRdb, only in-frame clones are kept and a portion is missing. The data show 1,500,000 or so clones, just under 99% seen once. The sample was naive CD4+ T cells sorted from blood. As for subset: CD45RA+ positively selected. These receptors all come from a man in his thirties or forties in good health.

This sequence joins TRBV9 and TRBJ2-7, with TRBD2 matching over 7 bases. The J segment lost 3 bases and the V segment lost 4 bases, leaving 10 bases of the junction unmatched. This CDR3 is 15 amino acids long. Germline CDR1 is SGDLS and CDR2 is YYNGEE. The CDR3 protein is CASSTSAGLVYEQYF. DNA of the CDR3: TGTGCCAGCAGCACCTCAGCGGGATTGGTCTACGAGCAGTACTTC.

This chain connects TRBV7-2 to TRBJ2-1; weak D call: TRBD1 (6 bases). The CDR3 sequence is 17 residues long. With 1 base removed from V and 3 bases from J, the gap between germline ends came to 16 bases. Germline V gene lookup returns CDR1 SGHTA and CDR2 FQGNSA. DNA of the CDR3: TGTGCCAGCAGCTTAGGGGGGCTCATCGGGCTCTACAATGAGCAGTTCTTC. It encodes CASSLGGLIGLYNEQFF.

The rearrangement links TRBV9 to TRBJ1-5, with 10 bases lining up with TRBD1. The germline CDR1 and CDR2 sequences are SGDLS and YYNGEE. The CDR3 length is 18 residues. V was pared by 3 bases and J by 0 bases, with 9 bases of the junction left unmatched. CDR3 sequence: CASSAGRDRGYSNQPQHF. CDR3 in DNA: TGTGCCAGCAGCGCAGGCCGGGACAGGGGTTATAGCAATCAGCCCCAGCATTTT.

This chain links TRBV18 with TRBJ2-7; D unclear. V dropped 2 bases and J dropped 3 bases, with 8 bases sitting between them. Germline V lookup: CDR1 KGHSH, CDR2 LQKENI. The CDR3 consists of 13 residues. In DNA form, the CDR3 reads TGTGCCAGCTCACCATTCAAGAGCTACGAGCAGTACTTC. It yields the protein CASSPFKSYEQYF.

The chain has TRBV28 and TRBJ1-1; a possible D gene is TRBD1 (5 bases). The CDR3 loop spans 19 amino acids. Trimming removed 1 base at V and 0 bases at J, with 21 bases between. Per the germline V gene, CDR1 is MDHEN and CDR2 is SYDVKM. CDR3 DNA sequence: TGTGCCAGCAGTTTATTAGGGCGATTTATGGGACGCATGAACACTGAAGCTTTCTTT. Translated: CASSLLGRFMGRMNTEAFF.

The rearrangement uses TRBV5-1 and TRBJ2-2; D call uncertain. CDR3 length: 13 residues. CDR1 SGHRS and CDR2 YFSETQ come from the germline V gene. V was pared by 0 bases and J by 6 bases, with 6 bases between. In DNA, the CDR3 is TGCGCCAGCAGCTTGGGGTCGGCCGGGGAGCTGTTTTTT. Translating it yields CASSLGSAGELFF.

This clone was recorded only once. This rearrangement joins TRBV7-3 to TRBJ2-1; 8 positions agree with TRBD1. Germline assignment: CDR1 SGHTA and CDR2 FQGTGA. The CDR3 is made up of 13 amino acids. Losses at the gene ends were 4 bases for V and 9 bases for J; bases not matched to a gene: 5. The CDR3 reads CASSWKQGGEQFF. The CDR3 DNA reads as TGTGCCAGCAGCTGGAAACAGGGGGGTGAGCAGTTCTTC.

The rearrangement links TRBV19 to TRBJ1-5; the D gene is possibly TRBD1 (5 bases). The CDR3 covers 16 residues. V was trimmed by 3 bases and J by 3 bases, leaving 15 bases between them. Per germline, CDR1 LNHDA and CDR2 SQIVND (reference sequence). The CDR3 protein is CASSMMREGLNQPQHF. The CDR3 DNA sequence: TGTGCCAGTAGTATGATGAGGGAGGGACTCAATCAGCCCCAGCATTTT.

V usage is TRBV18 and J usage is TRBJ2-7; 10 bases are a match to TRBD1. Germline-derived CDR1 and CDR2 are KGHSH and LQKENI. With 0 bases clipped from V and 4 bases from J, the junction kept 3 bases outside the gene matches. This CDR3 comprises 15 residues. In DNA, the CDR3 is TGTGCCAGCTCACCACCGGGACAGGGGTTTTACGAGCAGTACTTC. Translation gives CASSPPGQGFYEQYF.

This sequence joins TRBV7-2 and TRBJ2-7; possible D gene TRBD1, 5 bases. With 8 bases removed from V and 2 bases from J, the gap between germline ends came to 10 bases. This CDR3 comprises 12 residues. The germline CDR1 and CDR2 sequences are SGHTA and FQGNSA. In nucleotides, the CDR3 is TGTGCCAGCCTACAGGATACCTACGAGCAGTACTTC. It is translated as CASLQDTYEQYF. The full variable domain, with the rest looked up from reference TRBV7-2 and TRBJ2-7, is GAGVSQSPSNKVTEKGKDVELRCDPISGHTALYWYRQSLGQGLEFLIYFQGNSAPDKSGLPSDRFSAERTGGSVSTLTIQRTQQEDSAVYLCASLQDTYEQYFGPGTRLTVT.

The chain uses TRBV19 and TRBJ1-1; D might be TRBD1 (5 bases). Germline lookup yields CDR1 LNHDA and CDR2 SQIVND (reference sequence). Trimming stripped 4 bases from V and 1 base from J, with 7 bases between. The CDR3 spans 13 residues. CDR3 sequence: CASSRGWNTEAFF. The CDR3 DNA follows: TGTGCCAGTAGTAGGGGGTGGAACACTGAAGCTTTCTTT. Together with reference TRBV19 and TRBJ1-1, the CDR3 gives the full variable domain: DGGITQSPKYLFRKEGQNVTLSCEQNLNHDAMYWYRQDPGQGLRLIYYSQIVNDFQKGDIAEGYSVSREKKESFPLTVTSAQKNPTAFYLCASSRGWNTEAFFGQGTRLTVV.

V usage is TRBV5-1 and J usage is TRBJ1-3; unclear D gene. CDR1 and CDR2 from the germline V gene are SGHRS and YFSETQ. V was pared by 4 bases and J by 0 bases, with 8 bases between. The CDR3 runs to 14 residues. The CDR3 DNA reads TGCGCCAGCAGCGGTCCTGCCTCTGGAAACACCATATATTTT. Amino acids: CASSGPASGNTIYF.

The V call is TRBV7-2, the J call TRBJ2-3; TRBD1 aligns across 9 bases. Germline V gene data show CDR1 as SGHTA and CDR2 as FQGNSA. The CDR3 is 15 amino acids. Trimming took 8 bases from V and 4 from J; bases not matched to a gene: 10. CDR3: CASSPNRGLADTQYF. The CDR3, as DNA: TGTGCCAGCTCCCCAAACAGGGGGCTCGCAGATACGCAGTATTTT.

J is TRBJ2-7 and V is TRBV28, with D tentatively TRBD2 (6 bases). Trimming removed 8 bases at V and 4 bases at J, with 18 bases between. In germline, CDR1 is MDHEN, CDR2 SYDVKM. The CDR3 extends over 14 amino acids. In DNA form, the CDR3 reads TGTGCCAGCGGGACTCTACAAGAACTATACGAGCAGTACTTC. It specifies CASGTLQELYEQYF.

J is TRBJ1-2 and V is TRBV6-5, with D uncertain. Trimming removed 4 bases from V and 8 bases from J, with 20 bases in between. Germline V gives CDR1 MNHEY, CDR2 SVGAGI. The CDR3 extends over 15 amino acids. The CDR3 is CASSLVVGPIGGYTF. Here the CDR3 DNA reads TGTGCCAGCAGTTTGGTGGTGGGTCCGATCGGCGGCTACACCTTC.

This rearrangement joins TRBV4-3 to TRBJ2-2, with TRBD1 matching 9 bases. CDR3 length: 16 residues. Germline assignment: CDR1 LGHNA and CDR2 YSLEER. The V and J ends lost 4 bases and 4 bases, in that order; junction bases with no gene match: 7. CDR3 region: CASSLSTGGTTGELFF. The CDR3, as DNA: TGCGCCAGCAGCCTGTCGACAGGGGGAACCACCGGGGAGCTGTTTTTT.

The chain is built from TRBV5-4 and TRBJ1-1, with 8 bases matching TRBD1. The CDR3 loop spans 15 amino acids. Trimming took 2 bases from V and 1 from J; bases not matched to a gene: 4. From germline, CDR1 is SGHNT and CDR2 YYREEE (reference sequence). CDR3 sequence: CASSLGQGPNTEAFF. The CDR3 bases are TGTGCCAGCAGCTTAGGACAGGGCCCGAACACTGAAGCTTTCTTT.

This clone was counted a single time. V usage is TRBV20-1 and J usage is TRBJ1-5, with 7 nucleotides matching TRBD1. J lost 7 bases, V lost 6 bases, and 3 bases had no gene match. Germline V CDR1 and CDR2: DFQATT, SNEGSKA (reference sequence). The CDR3 covers 11 residues. This CDR3 reads CSAAGGQPQHF. In nucleotides, the CDR3 is TGCAGTGCGGCAGGGGGGCAGCCCCAGCATTTT.